The present T cell receptor beta chain was sequenced within a study of blood T cell repertoires in COVID-19. For the study at large: The United States, Italy and Spain were the sources of the acute and convalescent COVID-19 samples. Sources were T cells, B-cell-depleted T cells, or PBMCs; the material itself was cDNA or gDNA.

In Seattle, patients joined the study during active infection and were tracked longitudinally. Authors' data handling: The assay estimated nucleated cells by amplifying reference gene primers. This table comes from immunoSEQ multiplex PCR, and its TCRdb copy is limited to in-frame clones, with some not included. V and J calls plus clone size are reproduced from that table; the DNA served to infer D and trimming. The data contain roughly 320,000 clones, 89% of them singletons. The germline V gene encodes CDR1 SEHNR and CDR2 FQNEAQ (reference sequence). The CDR3 runs 14 residues. V was trimmed by 4 bases and J by 7 bases, leaving 14 bases between them.

Material: peripheral blood. The genes are TRBV7-9 and TRBJ2-1; tentative D call: TRBD1 (6 bases). This receptor was taken from a woman aged 25 to 39 with COVID-19, enrolled during active disease. The CDR3 reads CASSSTTGHNEQFF. Here the CDR3 DNA reads TGTGCCAGCAGCTCCACGACAGGTCATAATGAGCAGTTCTTC.